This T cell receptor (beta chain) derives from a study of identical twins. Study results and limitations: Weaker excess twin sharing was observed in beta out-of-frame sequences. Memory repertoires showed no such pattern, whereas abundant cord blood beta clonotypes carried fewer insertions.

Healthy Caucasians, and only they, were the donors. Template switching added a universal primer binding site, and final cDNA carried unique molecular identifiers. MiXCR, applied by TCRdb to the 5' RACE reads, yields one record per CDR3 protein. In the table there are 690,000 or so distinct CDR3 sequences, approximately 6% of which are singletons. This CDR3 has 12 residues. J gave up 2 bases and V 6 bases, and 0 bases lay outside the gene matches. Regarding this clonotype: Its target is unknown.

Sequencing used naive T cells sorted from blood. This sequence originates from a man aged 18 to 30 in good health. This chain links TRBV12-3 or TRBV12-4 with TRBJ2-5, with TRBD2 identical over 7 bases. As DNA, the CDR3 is TGTGCCAGCAGGCGGGAGCAAGAGACCCAGTACTTC. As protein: CASRREQETQYF.